The 12 T cell receptor beta chains presented below share a single source sample, sequenced in a study of cytomegalovirus exposure and HLA in healthy donors. PCR employed 60 Vbeta and 13 Jbeta primers. The data were produced by immunoSEQ multiplex PCR, yet TCRdb's version contains in-frame clones alone and is incomplete. The sample holds roughly 80,000 clones; approximately 80% are singletons and the top ten take about 2%. Sequencing was done on a sample of PBMCs. These receptors all come from a woman between 25 and 40 years old in good health and CMV-seronegative.

The chain combines TRBV15 with TRBJ2-3; tentatively, D is TRBD2 (6 bases). Germline lookup yields CDR1 LNHNV and CDR2 YYDKDF (reference sequence). The V gene lost 5 bases and the J gene lost 2 bases, with 17 bases spanning the gap. CDR3 length: 16 residues. CDR3 in amino acids: CATSPQRREPTDTQYF. CDR3 coding DNA: TGTGCCACCAGCCCCCAAAGACGGGAGCCCACAGATACGCAGTATTTT.

This clone was observed a few times. The J gene is TRBJ1-1, the V gene TRBV6-6, with a possible D match to TRBD1 (5 bases). Germline loops: CDR1 MNHNY, CDR2 SVGAGI (reference sequence). V was cut by 8 bases and J by 1 base, with 11 bases left in between. CDR3 length: 13 residues. CDR3 nucleotides: TGTGCCAGCGCACAGGCGTCGAACACTGAAGCTTTCTTT. Translation: CASAQASNTEAFF.

The chain links TRBV30 to TRBJ2-1, with 7 bases lining up with TRBD2. The ends lost 3 bases at V and 6 bases at J; junction bases unmatched: 5. Germline V CDR1 and CDR2: GTSNPN, SVGIG (reference sequence). The CDR3 extends over 13 amino acids. CDR3 coding DNA: TGTGCCTGGAGCACGGGACTAATCAATGAGCAGTTCTTC. This codes for CAWSTGLINEQFF.

The chain joins TRBV30 to TRBJ2-5; the match to TRBD1 covers 7 bases. V lost 3 bases and J lost 1; bases outside the gene matches: 8. The CDR3 has 15 residues. Germline V gene sequence: CDR1 GTSNPN, CDR2 SVGIG (reference sequence). This chain's CDR3 is CAWSATGASQETQYF. The CDR3 DNA is TGTGCCTGGAGCGCCACAGGGGCGAGCCAAGAGACCCAGTACTTC.

This clone showed up just a few times. The CDR3 sequence: CATSRDSSQNSYNEQFF. In DNA, the CDR3 is TGTGCCACCAGCAGAGATTCCTCTCAGAACTCCTACAATGAGCAGTTCTTC. V gene TRBV15 combines with J gene TRBJ2-1; D is unclear. Germline V lookup: CDR1 LNHNV, CDR2 YYDKDF (reference sequence). The CDR3 has 17 amino acids. Between the trimmed V and J ends, which lost 0 bases and 0 bases, there was a span of 12 bases.

In this sample, this clone turned up a few times. The gene calls are TRBV19 and TRBJ1-3; a weak D match, TRBD1 (5 bases). This CDR3 is 15 amino acids long. Germline CDR1 and CDR2: LNHDA and SQIVND (reference sequence). V was clipped by 4 bases and J by 4 bases, with 14 bases between them. CDR3: CASSREGTRGNTIYF. The CDR3 DNA sequence: TGTGCCAGTAGTAGGGAGGGGACGCGCGGAAACACCATATATTTT.

This clone is a singleton in its sample. The chain couples TRBV29-1 to TRBJ1-1; D is uncertain. From germline, CDR1 is SQVTM and CDR2 ANQGSEA. This CDR3 is 10 amino acids long. V was trimmed by 7 bases and J by 6 bases, leaving 9 bases between them. CDR3 region: CSAGLSEAFF. The CDR3 DNA follows: TGCAGCGCCGGACTATCTGAAGCTTTCTTT.

V usage is TRBV4-1 and J usage is TRBJ1-2; the D is unclear. Germline CDR1 and CDR2: MGHRA and YSYEKL. CDR3 length equals 15 residues. V was shortened by 3 bases and J by 1 base, with 12 bases between the two germline ends. CDR3: CASSQHWADNYGYTF. The CDR3 nucleotides are TGCGCCAGCAGCCAGCACTGGGCAGATAACTATGGCTACACCTTC.

This chain links TRBV29-1 with TRBJ2-3; TRBD1 is a possible D gene (6 bases). The CDR3 spans 12 residues. The V gene's germline CDR1 is SQVTM and CDR2 ANQGSEA. The V and J ends lost 6 bases and 1 base respectively, with 8 bases between them. The CDR3 is CSVQGRTDTQYF. In nucleotides, the CDR3 is TGCAGCGTGCAGGGGCGCACAGATACGCAGTATTTT.

The chain has TRBV10-3 and TRBJ1-1, with TRBD1 identical over 8 bases. This CDR3 comprises 11 residues. CDR1 and CDR2 (germline): ENHRY, SYGVKD. CDR3 in DNA: TGTGCGACAGGGGATAACACTGAAGCTTTCTTT. Its translation is CATGDNTEAFF.

The V call is TRBV5-1, the J call TRBJ2-2; 12 nucleotides line up with TRBD2. CDR1 is SGHRS and CDR2 is YFSETQ in the germline V gene. The CDR3 runs 16 residues. J was trimmed by 6 bases and V by 0 bases; bases with no gene match: 3. The CDR3: CASSLGTSGMSGELFF. CDR3 bases: TGCGCCAGCAGCTTGGGGACTAGCGGGATGTCCGGGGAGCTGTTTTTT. Full variable domain (missing parts from reference TRBV5-1 and TRBJ2-2): KAGVTQTPRYLIKTRGQQVTLSCSPISGHRSVSWYQQTPGQGLQFLFEYFSETQRNKGNFPGRFSGRQFSNSRSEMNVSTLELGDSALYLCASSLGTSGMSGELFFGEGSRLTVL.

The chain carries TRBV19 and TRBJ2-7; tentatively, D is TRBD2 (6 bases). V dropped 3 bases and J dropped 0 bases, with 12 bases sitting between them. Germline-derived CDR1 and CDR2 are LNHDA and SQIVND (reference sequence). This CDR3 region has 15 residues. As DNA, the CDR3 is TGTGCCAGTAGTATCGGGCCCGGGAGCTCCTACGAGCAGTACTTC. Protein product: CASSIGPGSSYEQYF.